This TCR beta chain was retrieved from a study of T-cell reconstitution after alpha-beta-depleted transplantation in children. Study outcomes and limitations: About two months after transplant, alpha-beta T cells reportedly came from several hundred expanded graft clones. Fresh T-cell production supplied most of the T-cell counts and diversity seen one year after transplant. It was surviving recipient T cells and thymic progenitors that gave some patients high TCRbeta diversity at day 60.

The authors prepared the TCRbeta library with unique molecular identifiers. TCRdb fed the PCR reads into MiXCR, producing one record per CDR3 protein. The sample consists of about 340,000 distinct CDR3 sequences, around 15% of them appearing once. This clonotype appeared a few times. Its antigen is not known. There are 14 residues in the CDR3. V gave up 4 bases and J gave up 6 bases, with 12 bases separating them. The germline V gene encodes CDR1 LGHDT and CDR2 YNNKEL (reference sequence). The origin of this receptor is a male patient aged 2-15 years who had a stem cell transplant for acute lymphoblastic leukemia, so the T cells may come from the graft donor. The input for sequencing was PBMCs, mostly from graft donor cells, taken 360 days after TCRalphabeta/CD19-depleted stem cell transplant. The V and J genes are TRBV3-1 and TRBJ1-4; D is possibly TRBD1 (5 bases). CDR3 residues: CASSRLGPDEKLFF. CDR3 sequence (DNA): TGTGCCAGCAGCCGGTTGGGACCAGATGAAAAACTGTTTTTT. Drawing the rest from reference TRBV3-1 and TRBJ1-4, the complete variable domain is DTAVSQTPKYLVTQMGNDKSIKCEQNLGHDTMYWYKQDSKKFLKIMFSYNNKELIINETVPNRFSPKSPDKAHLNLHINSLELGDSAVYFCASSRLGPDEKLFFGSGTQLSVL.